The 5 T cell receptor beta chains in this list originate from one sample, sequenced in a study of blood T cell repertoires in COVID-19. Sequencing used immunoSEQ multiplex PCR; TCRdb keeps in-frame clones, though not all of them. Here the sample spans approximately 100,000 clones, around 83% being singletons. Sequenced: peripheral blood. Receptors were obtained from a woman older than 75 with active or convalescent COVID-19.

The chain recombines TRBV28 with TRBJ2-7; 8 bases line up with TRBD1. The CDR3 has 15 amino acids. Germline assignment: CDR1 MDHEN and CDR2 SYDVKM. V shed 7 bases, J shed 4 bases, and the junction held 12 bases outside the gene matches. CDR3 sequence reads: CASNVGGQGAYEQYF. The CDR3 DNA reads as TGTGCCAGCAACGTTGGCGGCCAGGGGGCATACGAGCAGTACTTC.

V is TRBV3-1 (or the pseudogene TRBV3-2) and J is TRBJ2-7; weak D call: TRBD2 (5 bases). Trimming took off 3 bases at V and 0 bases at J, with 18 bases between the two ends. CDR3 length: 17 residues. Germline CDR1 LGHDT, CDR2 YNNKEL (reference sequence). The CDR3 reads CASSQASLREVSYEQYF. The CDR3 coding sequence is TGTGCCAGCAGCCAGGCGAGCCTACGGGAAGTCTCCTACGAGCAGTACTTC.

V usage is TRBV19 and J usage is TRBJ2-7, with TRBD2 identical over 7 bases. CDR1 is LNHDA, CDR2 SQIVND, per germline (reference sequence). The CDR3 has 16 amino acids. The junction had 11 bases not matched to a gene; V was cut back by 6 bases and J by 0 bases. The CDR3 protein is CASSEYRTRSSYEQYF. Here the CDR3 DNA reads TGTGCCAGTAGCGAGTACCGGACTAGGAGCTCCTACGAGCAGTACTTC. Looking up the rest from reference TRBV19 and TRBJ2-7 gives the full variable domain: DGGITQSPKYLFRKEGQNVTLSCEQNLNHDAMYWYRQDPGQGLRLIYYSQIVNDFQKGDIAEGYSVSREKKESFPLTVTSAQKNPTAFYLCASSEYRTRSSYEQYFGPGTRLTVT.

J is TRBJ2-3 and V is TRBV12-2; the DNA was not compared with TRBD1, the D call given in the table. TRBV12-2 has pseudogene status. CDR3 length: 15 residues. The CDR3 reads CASRLGTSSTDTQYF. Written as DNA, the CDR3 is TGTGCAAGTCGCTTAGGGACATCTAGCACAGATACGCAGTATTTT.

The CDR3 region is CASSFGGTSTDTQYF. The CDR3, as DNA: TGTGCCAGCAGCTTCGGCGGGACTAGCACAGATACGCAGTATTTT. This chain uses TRBV11-3 with TRBJ2-3, with D possibly matching TRBD2 (6 bases). V lost 3 bases to trimming and J lost 0 bases, with 10 bases between them. CDR1 is SGHNT and CDR2 is YENEEA in the germline V gene. The CDR3 spans 15 residues. The full variable domain, completed using reference TRBV11-3 and TRBJ2-3, is EAGVVQSPRYKIIEKKQPVAFWCNPISGHNTLYWYLQNLGQGPELLIRYENEEAVDDSQLPKDRFSAERLKGVDSTLKIQPAELGDSAVYLCASSFGGTSTDTQYFGPGTRLTVL.